This TCR beta chain was captured by sequencing in a study of blood T cells in healthy people across ages. The CDR3 has 17 amino acids. After removal of 1 base from V and 1 base from J, the junction contained 8 bases not matched to a gene. The germline CDR1 and CDR2 sequences are SGHAT and FQNNGV. With a J-beta primer mix and a sample-barcoded 5' primer, a second PCR ran about 7 to 12 cycles. From each sample, at least 3 million paired-end reads containing CDR3 were obtained. TCRdb itself ran the 5' RACE reads through MiXCR, one entry per CDR3 protein. The sample has 870,000 or so distinct CDR3 sequences, around 28% seen once; the top ten hold 17%.

The sequence was obtained from a woman aged 80 or over in good health. The chain recombines TRBV11-2 with TRBJ2-7, with 9 bases matching TRBD2. Specimen: blood. The CDR3 spells CASSLGPSGVISYEQYF. CDR3 sequence (DNA): TGTGCCAGCAGCTTAGGCCCTAGCGGGGTTATTTCCTACGAGCAGTACTTC. Full variable domain (rest looked up from reference TRBV11-2 and TRBJ2-7): EAGVAQSPRYKIIEKRQSVAFWCNPISGHATLYWYQQILGQGPKLLIQFQNNGVVDDSQLPKDRFSAERLKGVDSTLKIQPAKLEDSAVYLCASSLGPSGVISYEQYFGPGTRLTVT.